Listed here are 3 T cell receptor beta chains from one sample, sequenced in a study of cytomegalovirus exposure and HLA in healthy donors. Use of 60 Vbeta and 13 Jbeta primers characterized the PCR. Some clones are missing from TCRdb's copy, which holds only in-frame ones; the method was immunoSEQ multiplex PCR. The top ten clones hold 1.5% to 1.9% of a sample with around 140,000 clones, around 78% of them seen once. The sequencing input was PBMCs. These receptors were collected from a man aged 40-55 years in good health and CMV-seronegative.

V usage is TRBV7-8 and J usage is TRBJ2-1, with TRBD2 matching 7 bases. With 4 bases clipped from V and 6 bases from J, the junction kept 12 bases outside the gene matches. This CDR3 is 16 amino acids long. Germline V CDR1 and CDR2: SGHVS, FQNEAQ. DNA of the CDR3: TGTGCCAGCAGCTCCCAGTTAGGACTAGTGGGCAATGAGCAGTTCTTC. This encodes CASSSQLGLVGNEQFF.

The chain couples TRBV4-1 to TRBJ1-6; 7 nucleotides line up with TRBD1. This CDR3 contains 17 residues. The V gene's germline CDR1 is MGHRA and CDR2 YSYEKL. J lost 5 bases, V lost 1 base, and 8 bases had no gene match. The DNA of the CDR3 is TGCGCCAGCAGCCAAGGGAACAGGGGCAATAATAATTCACCCCTCCACTTT. Protein product: CASSQGNRGNNNSPLHF.

This chain joins TRBV9 and TRBJ1-3, with TRBD1 matching 7 bases. The CDR3 is 15 amino acids. The trim removed 4 bases at V and 4 bases at J, leaving 8 bases unmatched. CDR1 SGDLS and CDR2 YYNGEE come from the germline V gene. Here the CDR3 reads CASSQGTGVGNTIYF. CDR3 coding DNA: TGTGCCAGCAGCCAAGGAACAGGGGTCGGAAACACCATATATTTT.